The text below deals with one TCR beta chain. These data belong to a study of T cells after somatic rescue of genetic block. Germline V gene sequence: CDR1 SGHTA, CDR2 FQGNSA. Trimming took off 1 base at V and 2 bases at J, with 8 bases between the two ends. This CDR3 comprises 15 residues. The data were produced by immunoSEQ multiplex PCR, yet TCRdb's version contains in-frame clones alone and is incomplete. The table includes approximately 78,000 clones, approximately 91% detected once. The chain links TRBV7-2 to TRBJ1-4, with D tentatively TRBD1 (5 bases). The sequence was obtained from a man younger than 40. Sequencing was done on a sample of peripheral blood mononuclear cells (PBMCs). CDR3 DNA: TGTGCCAGCAGCTTAGTCGGGGGTACTAATGAAAAACTGTTTTTT. Residues: CASSLVGGTNEKLFF.